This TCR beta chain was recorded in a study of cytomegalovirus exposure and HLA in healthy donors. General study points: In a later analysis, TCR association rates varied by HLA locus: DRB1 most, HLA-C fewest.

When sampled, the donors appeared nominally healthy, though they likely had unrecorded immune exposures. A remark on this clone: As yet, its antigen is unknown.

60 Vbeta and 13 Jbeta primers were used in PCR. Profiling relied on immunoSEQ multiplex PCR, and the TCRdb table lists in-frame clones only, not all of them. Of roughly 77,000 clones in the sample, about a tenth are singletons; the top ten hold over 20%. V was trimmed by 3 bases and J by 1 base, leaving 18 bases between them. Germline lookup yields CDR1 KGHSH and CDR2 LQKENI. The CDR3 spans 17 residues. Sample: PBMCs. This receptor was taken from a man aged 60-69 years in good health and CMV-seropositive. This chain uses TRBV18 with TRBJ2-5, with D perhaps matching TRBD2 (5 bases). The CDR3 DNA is TGTGCCAGCTCACCGACGGGATCGGCCTATCTCCAAGAGACCCAGTACTTC. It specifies CASSPTGSAYLQETQYF.